The present TCR beta chain was sequenced within a study of OX40 agonist ivuxolimab in advanced cancers. Overall study findings and caveats: In general, CD8+ T cells held more expanded clones than CD4+ did, on average.

The method was immunoSEQ multiplex PCR; TCRdb's version includes in-frame clones alone and lacks a portion of them. Of tens of thousands of clones listed, more than 80% were seen once; the top ten hold 2% to 3%. This clone was recorded only once. Its antigen is undetermined. CDR1 and CDR2 (germline): MNHNY, SVGAGI (reference sequence). This CDR3 has 15 residues. Trimming cost V 0 bases and J 1 base, with 7 bases left between them. Material: CD4+ or CD8+ T cells sorted from blood, obtained in a trial of the OX40 agonist ivuxolimab. This TCR was sampled from an adult with an advanced solid tumor such as melanoma, head and neck, liver or kidney cancer. This chain uses TRBV6-6 with TRBJ1-5; no firm D call. This chain's CDR3 is CASSYSGSSNQPQHF. CDR3 in DNA: TGTGCCAGCAGTTACTCAGGGAGCAGCAATCAGCCCCAGCATTTT.